The rows below give T cell receptor beta chains drawn from one sample of a study of regulatory T cells in long-lasting Graves disease. TCRdb recomputed calls from the multiplex PCR reads with MiXCR, one row per CDR3 protein. Of approximately 400,000 distinct CDR3 sequences in the sample, roughly 24% are singletons; the top ten hold about 29%. The sequences come from peripheral blood mononuclear cells (PBMCs), collected when the disease was refractory, from a patient treated with antithyroid drugs. The source of these receptors is a middle-aged woman with Graves disease. Each CDR3 is given with its conserved first and last residue. Each record gives: clone size, D gene, J gene, V gene, CDR3 protein, CDR3 DNA. The D gene is left open where the match is weak. Some rows mark clone size as missing; the rest say once, few, many or name a class of expanded clone.

size: few
D: NA
J: TRBJ2-7
V: TRBV5-6
CDR3: CASSLQVGSYEQYF
DNA: TGTGCCAGCAGCTTGCAGGTCGGTTCCTACGAGCAGTACTTC

size: NA
D: NA
J: TRBJ1-4
V: TRBV20-1
CDR3: CSARQMNEKLFF
DNA: TGCAGTGCTAGGCAGATGAATGAAAAACTGTTTTTT

size: few
D: NA
J: TRBJ1-2
V: TRBV6-1
CDR3: CASRKEPTGSGGYTF
DNA: TGTGCCAGCAGGAAAGAGCCCACAGGGTCGGGCGGCTACACCTTC

size: many
D: TRBD2
J: TRBJ2-5
V: TRBV28
CDR3: CASSFAAGGAARDF
DNA: TGTGCCAGCAGTTTCGCAGCGGGAGGAGCAGCGAGGGACTTC

size: few
D: TRBD2
J: TRBJ2-7
V: TRBV30
CDR3: CAAGGTAPVGSSYEQYF
DNA: TGTGCCGCGGGGGGGACAGCCCCTGTTGGAAGCTCCTACGAGCAGTACTTC

size: many
D: NA
J: TRBJ2-7
V: TRBV2
CDR3: CASSERPGRSYEQYF
DNA: TGTGCCAGCAGTGAACGGCCGGGACGAAGCTACGAGCAGTACTTC

size: NA
D: NA
J: TRBJ2-5
V: TRBV28
CDR3: CASSSPPAPSLYQETQYF
DNA: TGTGCCAGCAGTTCGCCCCCTGCGCCGTCCCTCTACCAAGAGACCCAGTACTTC

size: NA
D: TRBD2
J: TRBJ2-4
V: TRBV14
CDR3: CASSPNSSGSRRNIQYF
DNA: TGTGCCAGCAGCCCAAACTCTAGCGGGAGTCGAAGAAACATTCAGTACTTC

size: NA
D: NA
J: TRBJ2-2
V: TRBV5-1
CDR3: CASNPGLEGELFF
DNA: TGCGCCAGCAACCCCGGCTTAGAGGGGGAGCTGTTTTTT

size: once
D: NA
J: TRBJ2-5
V: TRBV6-9
CDR3: CASSSISGQETQYF
DNA: TGTGCCAGCAGTTCCATTAGCGGACAAGAGACCCAGTACTTC

size: many
D: TRBD1
J: TRBJ2-7
V: TRBV28
CDR3: CASKGTGLYEQYF
DNA: TGTGCCAGCAAGGGGACAGGGCTGTACGAGCAGTACTTC

size: NA
D: TRBD1
J: TRBJ1-1
V: TRBV3-1
CDR3: CASSHWTGGTEAFF
DNA: TGTGCCAGCAGCCATTGGACAGGGGGAACTGAAGCTTTCTTT

size: many
D: NA
J: TRBJ2-2
V: TRBV13
CDR3: CASSLGLAGNTGELFF
DNA: TGTGCCAGCAGCTTAGGCTTGGCGGGTAACACCGGGGAGCTGTTTTTT

size: few
D: TRBD1
J: TRBJ2-2
V: TRBV29-1
CDR3: CSVTRGQGLSGELFF
DNA: TGCAGCGTCACGAGGGGACAGGGTCTTTCCGGGGAGCTGTTTTTT

size: NA
D: TRBD2
J: TRBJ2-2
V: TRBV2
CDR3: CARTPLAGDTGELFF
DNA: TGTGCCCGAACCCCACTAGCGGGAGACACCGGGGAGCTGTTTTTT

size: NA
D: TRBD2
J: TRBJ2-7
V: TRBV3-1
CDR3: CASSQDTSGRAYEQYF
DNA: TGTGCCAGCAGCCAAGATACTAGCGGGAGGGCCTACGAGCAGTACTTC

size: many
D: NA
J: TRBJ1-2
V: TRBV5-1
CDR3: CASSLDGTYGYTF
DNA: TGCGCCAGCAGCTTGGACGGGACCTATGGCTACACCTTC

size: many
D: NA
J: TRBJ1-5
V: TRBV2
CDR3: CASSSQASNQPQHF
DNA: TGTGCCAGCAGTTCCCAGGCTAGCAATCAGCCCCAGCATTTT

size: few
D: NA
J: TRBJ1-5
V: TRBV6-2/TRBV6-3
CDR3: CASSSGTSNQPQHF
DNA: TGTGCCAGCAGTTCAGGGACGAGCAATCAGCCCCAGCATTTT

size: many
D: NA
J: TRBJ1-2
V: TRBV28
CDR3: CASSPITGGYGYTF
DNA: TGTGCCAGCAGTCCAATCACGGGCGGGTATGGCTACACCTTC

size: few
D: TRBD1
J: TRBJ2-7
V: TRBV5-5
CDR3: CASSFGQGYVYEQYF
DNA: TGTGCCAGCAGCTTCGGACAGGGTTATGTCTACGAGCAGTACTTC

size: many
D: NA
J: TRBJ1-1
V: TRBV4-1
CDR3: CASSQEPGGVNTEAFF
DNA: TGCGCCAGCAGCCAAGAACCGGGGGGGGTGAACACTGAAGCTTTCTTT

size: many
D: NA
J: TRBJ1-1
V: TRBV28
CDR3: CASSPEDTEAFF
DNA: TGTGCCAGCAGTCCAGAGGACACTGAAGCTTTCTTT

size: few
D: NA
J: TRBJ2-1
V: TRBV9
CDR3: CASSRGQNNEQFF
DNA: TGTGCCAGCAGCCGTGGACAAAACAATGAGCAGTTCTTC

size: NA
D: NA
J: TRBJ1-5
V: TRBV20-1
CDR3: CSARDPSAADSNQPQHF
DNA: TGCAGTGCTAGAGATCCGAGCGCCGCGGATAGCAATCAGCCCCAGCATTTT

size: few
D: NA
J: TRBJ2-7
V: TRBV6-5
CDR3: CASSQSMDEQYF
DNA: TGTGCCAGCAGTCAATCGATGGACGAGCAGTACTTC

size: few
D: TRBD1
J: TRBJ2-5
V: TRBV19
CDR3: CASSRPDGTGFEETQYF
DNA: TGTGCCAGTAGTAGGCCCGACGGGACAGGGTTTGAAGAGACCCAGTACTTC

size: NA
D: TRBD2
J: TRBJ2-5
V: TRBV9
CDR3: CASSVAAGGPVQETQYF
DNA: TGTGCCAGCAGCGTGGCAGCGGGAGGGCCCGTCCAAGAGACCCAGTACTTC

size: many
D: NA
J: TRBJ1-1
V: TRBV28
CDR3: CASSGGVWRAFF
DNA: TGTGCCAGCAGTGGTGGGGTATGGCGAGCTTTCTTT

size: few
D: TRBD1
J: TRBJ2-7
V: TRBV24-1
CDR3: CATSDPGQAREQYF
DNA: TGTGCCACCAGTGATCCTGGACAGGCACGCGAGCAGTACTTC

size: many
D: NA
J: TRBJ2-5
V: TRBV20-1
CDR3: CSARPHLAYQETQYF
DNA: TGCAGTGCTAGGCCTCATTTGGCCTACCAAGAGACCCAGTACTTC